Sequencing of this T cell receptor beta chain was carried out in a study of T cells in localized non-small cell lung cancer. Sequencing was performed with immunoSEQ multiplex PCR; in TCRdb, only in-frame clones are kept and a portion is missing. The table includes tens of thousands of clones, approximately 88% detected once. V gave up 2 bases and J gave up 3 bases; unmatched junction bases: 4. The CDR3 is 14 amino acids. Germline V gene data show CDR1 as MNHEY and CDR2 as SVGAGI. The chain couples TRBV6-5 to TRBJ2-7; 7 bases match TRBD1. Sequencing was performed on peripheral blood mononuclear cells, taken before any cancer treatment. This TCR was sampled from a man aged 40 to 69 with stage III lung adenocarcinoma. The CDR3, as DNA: TGTGCCAGCAGTTACGACCGGGACAGCTACGAGCAGTACTTC. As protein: CASSYDRDSYEQYF.